This passage covers 9 T cell receptor beta chains from one sample sequenced in a study of OX40 agonist ivuxolimab in advanced cancers. Sequencing was performed with immunoSEQ multiplex PCR; in TCRdb, only in-frame clones are kept and a portion is missing. Altogether 25,000 to 40,000 clones are present, 75% to 95% being singletons, with the ten largest covering 4% to 5.5%. The sample consisted of CD4+ or CD8+ T cells sorted from blood, taken in a trial of the OX40 agonist ivuxolimab. The receptors here all came from an adult with an advanced solid tumor such as melanoma, head and neck, liver or kidney cancer.

Only a few counts were recorded for this clone. This rearrangement joins TRBV5-4 to TRBJ1-4; weak D call: TRBD1 (6 bases). The V end lost 4 bases, the J end lost 5 bases, and 12 bases lay between the germline ends. CDR1 is SGHNT, CDR2 YYREEE, per germline (reference sequence). This CDR3 comprises 14 residues. The CDR3 sequence: CASSTGTWNEKLFF. CDR3 sequence (DNA): TGTGCCAGCAGCACAGGGACCTGGAATGAAAAACTGTTTTTT.

The CDR3 sequence: CASRGENTGELFF. DNA of the CDR3: TGTGCCAGCAGGGGCGAAAACACCGGGGAGCTGTTTTTT. V gene TRBV7-9 combines with J gene TRBJ2-2, with D hard to call. Trimming took 6 bases from V and 2 from J, leaving 7 bases between them. CDR1 and CDR2 from the germline V gene are SEHNR and FQNEAQ (reference sequence). The CDR3 extends over 13 amino acids.

CDR3 nucleotide sequence: TGTGCCAGCAGCACCAGGAAGACAGAAAGCTCCTATAATTCACCCCTCCACTTT. This codes for CASSTRKTESSYNSPLHF. The V gene is TRBV2, the J gene TRBJ1-6; D perhaps matches TRBD1 (5 bases). CDR1 is SNHLY and CDR2 is FYNNEI in the germline V gene. The V end was cut by 6 bases, the J end by 0 bases, with 18 bases between. The CDR3 totals 18 residues.

V gene TRBV7-9 combines with J gene TRBJ1-1, with D perhaps matching TRBD1 (6 bases). The V gene lost 6 bases and the J gene lost 1 base, with 15 bases spanning the gap. CDR3 length: 15 amino acids. Germline assignment: CDR1 SEHNR and CDR2 FQNEAQ (reference sequence). The CDR3 sequence: CASRLDGQTNTEAFF. CDR3 DNA sequence: TGTGCCAGCAGACTCGACGGACAGACGAACACTGAAGCTTTCTTT.

The rearrangement links TRBV10-3 to TRBJ2-1; 10 nucleotides line up with TRBD2. V lost 3 bases to trimming and J lost 3 bases; unmatched junction nucleotides: 5. From germline, CDR1 is ENHRY and CDR2 SYGVKD. This CDR3 has 16 residues. DNA for the CDR3: TGTGCCATCAGTGACATAGCGGGAGGCCTCTACAATGAGCAGTTCTTC. It encodes CAISDIAGGLYNEQFF.

The CDR3: CASSPGQGPYNEQFF. DNA for the CDR3: TGTGCCAGCAGCCCGGGACAGGGACCTTACAATGAGCAGTTCTTC. The chain links TRBV11-2 to TRBJ2-1; 9 bases agree with TRBD1. The CDR3 length is 15 residues. The trim removed 5 bases at V and 4 bases at J, leaving 6 bases unmatched. Germline-derived CDR1 and CDR2 are SGHAT and FQNNGV.

The V call is TRBV28, the J call TRBJ2-3; D not resolved. The germline V gene has CDR1 MDHEN and CDR2 SYDVKM. V lost 2 bases and J 4 bases, leaving 4 bases between the germline ends. This CDR3 is 12 amino acids long. The CDR3 coding sequence is TGTGCCAGCAGTTTAACTGCAGATACGCAGTATTTT. This encodes CASSLTADTQYF. The full variable domain, in which reference TRBV28 and TRBJ2-3 provide the parts outside the CDR3, is DVKVTQSSRYLVKRTGEKVFLECVQDMDHENMFWYRQDPGLGLRLIYFSYDVKMKEKGDIPEGYSVSREKKERFSLILESASTNQTSMYLCASSLTADTQYFGPGTRLTVL.

The chain joins TRBV5-5 to TRBJ2-1, with D tentatively TRBD2 (6 bases). CDR3 length: 14 residues. Trimming took 4 bases from V and 3 from J, leaving 11 bases between them. Germline V gene sequence: CDR1 SGHKS, CDR2 YYEKEE (reference sequence). The CDR3 sequence: CASSPGLDYNEQFF. The CDR3 DNA is TGTGCCAGCAGCCCGGGACTTGACTACAATGAGCAGTTCTTC. The full variable domain, rest sourced from reference TRBV5-5 and TRBJ2-1, is DAGVTQSPTHLIKTRGQQVTLRCSPISGHKSVSWYQQVLGQGPQFIFQYYEKEERGRGNFPDRFSARQFPNYSSELNVNALLLGDSALYLCASSPGLDYNEQFFGPGTRLTVL.

CDR3 protein: CASSPSIAGGPSQYF. DNA of the CDR3: TGTGCCAGCAGTCCCTCCATAGCGGGAGGGCCCTCGCAGTACTTC. This chain links TRBV28 with TRBJ2-7; TRBD2 matches 11 bases. V was pared by 5 bases and J by 9 bases, with 12 bases of the junction left unmatched. The CDR3 consists of 15 residues. Looked up from germline, CDR1 is MDHEN and CDR2 is SYDVKM.